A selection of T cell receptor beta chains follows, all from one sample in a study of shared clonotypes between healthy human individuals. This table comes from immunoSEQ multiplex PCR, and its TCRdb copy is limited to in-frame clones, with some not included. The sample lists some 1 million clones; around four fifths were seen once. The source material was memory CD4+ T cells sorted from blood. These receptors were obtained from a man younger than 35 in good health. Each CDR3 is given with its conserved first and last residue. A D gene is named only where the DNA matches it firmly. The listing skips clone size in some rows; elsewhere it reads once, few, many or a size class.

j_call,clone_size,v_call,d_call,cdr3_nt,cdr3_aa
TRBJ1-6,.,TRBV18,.,TGTGCCAGCTCACCTAATACCCAACTGGATAATTCACCCCTCCACTTT,CASSPNTQLDNSPLHF
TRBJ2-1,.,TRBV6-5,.,TGTGCCAGCAGTTACTCGACCGGGGTCAGACGTGAGCAGTTCTTC,CASSYSTGVRREQFF
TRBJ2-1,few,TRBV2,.,TGTGCCAGCGGCCGAGGCGGCACCGGGGACAATGAGCAGTTCTTC,CASGRGGTGDNEQFF
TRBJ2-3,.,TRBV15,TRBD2,TGTGCCACCAGCAGAGAATACGGGAGGCCTCAAGATACGCAGTATTTT,CATSREYGRPQDTQYF
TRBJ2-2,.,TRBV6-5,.,TGTGCCAGCAGTGAGTTAGGGGGGGAGCTGTTTTTT,CASSELGGELFF
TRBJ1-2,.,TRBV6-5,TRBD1,TGTGCCAGCAGTCAGGGGGGGGCAGGTGGCTACACCTTC,CASSQGGAGGYTF
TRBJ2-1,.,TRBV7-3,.,TGTGCCAGCAGCTCGGGGGCTTATGATGAGCAGTTCTTC,CASSSGAYDEQFF
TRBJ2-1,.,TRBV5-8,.,TGTGCCAGCAGCTCGAACCTAGCGCTTCGCCGCAATGAGCAGTTCTTC,CASSSNLALRRNEQFF
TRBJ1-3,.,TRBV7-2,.,TGTGCCAGCAGCTTAGCAGGGGGGATCGGAAACACCATATATTTT,CASSLAGGIGNTIYF
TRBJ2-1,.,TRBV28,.,TGTGCCAGCAGTTCTGTGGCACATTACAATGAGCAGTTCTTC,CASSSVAHYNEQFF
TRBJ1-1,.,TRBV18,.,TGTGCCAGCTCACCACAGGGAGGGACTGAAGCTTTCTTT,CASSPQGGTEAFF
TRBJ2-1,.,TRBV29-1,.,TGCAGTCCCGAGGGTCCTAACAATGAGCAGTTCTTC,CSPEGPNNEQFF
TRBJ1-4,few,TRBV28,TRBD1,TGTGCCAGCAGTTGGACAGGGGCCGAAAAACTGTTTTTT,CASSWTGAEKLFF
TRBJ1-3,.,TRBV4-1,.,TGCGCCAGCAGCTCTGCAGGGGTTTTCGGAAACACCATATATTTT,CASSSAGVFGNTIYF
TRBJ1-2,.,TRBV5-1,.,TGCGCCAGCAGCTCCGGACTACAGCTCGGCTATGGCTACACCTTC,CASSSGLQLGYGYTF
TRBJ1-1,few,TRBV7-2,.,TGTGCCAGCAGCTTATGGAGGGGAAGGGGCACTGAAGCTTTCTTT,CASSLWRGRGTEAFF
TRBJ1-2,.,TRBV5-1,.,TGCGCCAGCAGCTTTAGCGGGGACTATGGCTACACCTTC,CASSFSGDYGYTF
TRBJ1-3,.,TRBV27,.,TGTGCCAGCAGGGACAGCGGCTCTGGAAACACCATATATTTT,CASRDSGSGNTIYF
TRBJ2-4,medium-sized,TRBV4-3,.,TGCGCCAGCAGCCAAGCTGTAAGAAACATTCAGTACTTC,CASSQAVRNIQYF
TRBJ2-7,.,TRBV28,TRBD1,TGTGCCAGCAGTCCAGGGAAGGGACAGAGTCGCCACGAGCAGTACTTC,CASSPGKGQSRHEQYF
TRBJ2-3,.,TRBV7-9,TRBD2,TGTGCCAGCAGCTTGGATATAGCGGGAGGGCCAGATACGCAGTATTTT,CASSLDIAGGPDTQYF
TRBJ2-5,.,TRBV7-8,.,TGTGCCAGCAGCACCGGACACGGACAGGAGACCCAGTACTTC,CASSTGHGQETQYF
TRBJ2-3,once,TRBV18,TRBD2,TGTGCCAGCTCACCGACTAGCGGCACAGATACGCAGTATTTT,CASSPTSGTDTQYF
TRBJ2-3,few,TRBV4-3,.,TGCGCCAGCAGCCAAGATATCCGGGAGTCATCAGATACGCAGTATTTT,CASSQDIRESSDTQYF
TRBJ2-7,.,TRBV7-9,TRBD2,TGTGCCAGCAGCTTTAGCGGGGGGGCCTCCGAGCAGTACTTC,CASSFSGGASEQYF
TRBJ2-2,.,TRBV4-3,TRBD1,TGCGCCAGCAGCACGGGACAGAGTATGACCGGGGAGCTGTTTTTT,CASSTGQSMTGELFF